These T cell receptor beta chains were read from a single sample in a study of cytomegalovirus exposure and HLA in healthy donors. Some clones are missing from TCRdb's copy, which holds only in-frame ones; the method was immunoSEQ multiplex PCR. The data show fewer than 90,000 clones, more than 80% seen once. The sample consisted of PBMCs. Every receptor here comes from a human donor in good health. Each CDR3 is given without its conserved first and last residue. A D gene is named only where the DNA matches it firmly.

V gene	D gene	J gene	CDR3 protein
TRBV6-6	.	TRBJ2-2	ASSRTGGDTGELF
TRBV9	TRBD2	TRBJ2-1	ASSEGLAGEYNEQF
TRBV19	.	TRBJ1-1	ASSIGREGF
TRBV5-1	.	TRBJ2-1	ASSLGGGQPYNEQF
TRBV6-1	.	TRBJ2-7	ASSEYARQVHYEQY
TRBV7-3	.	TRBJ2-7	ASSLSRDYEQY
TRBV7-9	.	TRBJ2-7	ASSAGAGSQY
TRBV18	TRBD1	TRBJ2-5	ASSPLGTGVQETQY
TRBV5-1	TRBD1	TRBJ1-6	ASSSGQGRTPLH
TRBV30	.	TRBJ2-7	AWSEVGAEQY
TRBV4-2	.	TRBJ1-4	ASSQGVGSSTNEKLF
TRBV7-2	TRBD1	TRBJ2-7	ASSSAGTGGFEQY
TRBV7-6	.	TRBJ1-5	ASSLRGGGNQPQH
TRBV9	TRBD2	TRBJ2-2	ASSGGGTSSPTGELF
TRBV7-2	.	TRBJ2-3	ASSLPVQLDTDTQY
TRBV7-9	.	TRBJ1-1	ASSHSGLFPEAF
TRBV7-6	.	TRBJ2-5	ASSLVDSHQETQY
TRBV18	.	TRBJ2-7	ASSLPTGGEQY
TRBV7-9	TRBD2	TRBJ2-3	ASSLSGAAPGDTQY
TRBV2	.	TRBJ1-4	ASSPRAGEKLF
TRBV29-1	.	TRBJ2-7	SAEGEEGSSEQY
TRBV4-1	.	TRBJ1-2	ASSQVGSNYGYT
TRBV5-6	.	TRBJ2-4	ASSFGLQLAKNIQY
TRBV19	TRBD1	TRBJ1-2	ASSVWDRGYGYT
TRBV18	.	TRBJ2-3	ASSPFGGSTDTQY
TRBV6-6	TRBD1	TRBJ1-6	ASSLETGTSPLH
TRBV9	.	TRBJ2-3	ASSVEGRGPVDTQY
TRBV7-9	TRBD1	TRBJ2-7	ASSPAGGTGGTYEQY
TRBV2	.	TRBJ2-7	ASKRDTYEQY
TRBV6-1	.	TRBJ1-5	ASSPRGNQPQH
TRBV9	.	TRBJ2-3	ASSADGLTDTQY
TRBV2	.	TRBJ1-5	ASLGSGLHNQPQH
TRBV7-8	TRBD2	TRBJ2-5	ASSPNGGGVFGTQY
TRBV6-5	.	TRBJ1-5	ASSERRVQPQH
TRBV4-2	.	TRBJ1-5	ASSQGQSQPQH
TRBV18	.	TRBJ1-4	ASSKQTFNEKLF
TRBV19	.	TRBJ1-1	ASADLDRTF
TRBV11-2	.	TRBJ2-1	ASSLDLWGPQNNEQF
TRBV27	.	TRBJ1-5	ASSPGGVQPQH